The next 11 T cell receptor beta chains were all read from a single sample in a study of CD8+ T cells in alopecia areata. As the sequencing template, cDNA was produced by extracting RNA and reverse transcribing it. Using immunoSEQ multiplex PCR, the repertoire was profiled, and TCRdb retains in-frame clones only, with some absent. The profile covers around 140,000 clones, with 45% to 60% appearing a single time and 0.99% taken by the ten largest. This sample comprised CD4+ T cells sorted from blood, obtained at week 0. The source of these receptors is a human donor with alopecia areata.

This clone was seen more than once but under ten times. V is TRBV5-4 and J is TRBJ2-5; 10 bases match TRBD2. In germline, CDR1 is SGHNT, CDR2 YYREEE (reference sequence). This CDR3 comprises 17 residues. V trimming: 4 bases; J trimming: 4 bases; junction bases outside the gene matches: 13. This CDR3 reads CASSPGGPSGRGETQYF. In DNA form, the CDR3 reads TGTGCCAGCAGCCCCGGTGGGCCTAGCGGGAGAGGAGAGACCCAGTACTTC.

This clone was counted between two and nine times. The chain is built from TRBV6-5 and TRBJ1-1, with TRBD1 matching 7 bases. This CDR3 comprises 15 residues. Trimming took 2 bases from V and 4 from J; bases not matched to a gene: 7. The germline gives CDR1 MNHEY, CDR2 SVGAGI. The CDR3 protein is CASSYLQGRGTEAFF. The CDR3 DNA is TGTGCCAGCAGTTACCTACAGGGGAGAGGCACTGAAGCTTTCTTT.

CDR3 residues: CAWTSGTYEQYF. CDR3 nucleotides: TGTGCCTGGACTAGCGGCACCTACGAGCAGTACTTC. The chain combines TRBV30 with TRBJ2-7; TRBD2 matches at 7 bases. Germline-derived CDR1 and CDR2 are GTSNPN and SVGIG (reference sequence). The CDR3 loop spans 12 amino acids. V lost 4 bases and J lost 2; bases outside the gene matches: 2.

This clone was recorded a few times. This chain connects TRBV5-1 to TRBJ2-3; D ambiguous. CDR1 SGHRS and CDR2 YFSETQ come from the germline V gene. V lost 2 bases, J lost 1 base, and 11 bases lay in between. This CDR3 is 15 amino acids long. This CDR3 reads CASSLTSGGTDTQYF. The CDR3 DNA reads TGCGCCAGCAGCTTAACCAGTGGAGGCACAGATACGCAGTATTTT.

This chain joins TRBV9 and TRBJ2-6; D is uncertain. The germline V gene encodes CDR1 SGDLS and CDR2 YYNGEE. The V and J ends lost 2 bases and 3 bases respectively, with 9 bases between them. CDR3 length: 15 residues. This chain's CDR3 is CASSVSGYGANVLTF. CDR3 nucleotides: TGTGCCAGCAGCGTCTCAGGTTATGGGGCCAACGTCCTGACTTTC.

The gene calls are TRBV5-6 and TRBJ1-3; D might be TRBD1 (6 bases). This CDR3 region has 16 residues. CDR1 is SGHDT, CDR2 YYEEEE, per germline. The V gene lost 1 base and the J gene lost 3 bases, with 14 bases spanning the gap. The CDR3 nucleotides read TGTGCCAGCAGCTTGACACCTGACAGGTTTGGAAACACCATATATTTT. Translated: CASSLTPDRFGNTIYF.

The V gene is TRBV18, the J gene TRBJ2-5; D unclear. The V end lost 4 bases, the J end lost 4 bases, and 19 bases lay between the germline ends. Germline V gives CDR1 KGHSH, CDR2 LQKENI. This CDR3 is 16 amino acids long. The CDR3 spells CASSQRVQNTGETQYF. The CDR3, as DNA: TGTGCCAGCTCACAACGCGTACAGAATACCGGAGAGACCCAGTACTTC.

This clone was counted only a few times. J is TRBJ2-7 and V is TRBV7-2; 8 bases line up with TRBD2. Germline lookup yields CDR1 SGHTA and CDR2 FQGNSA. This CDR3 contains 14 residues. J lost 5 bases, V lost 2 bases, and 5 bases had no gene match. The CDR3 region is CASSLRTSSHEQYF. In nucleotides, the CDR3 is TGTGCCAGCAGCTTACGGACTAGCAGCCACGAGCAGTACTTC.

The gene calls are TRBV29-1 and TRBJ1-4; TRBD1 aligns across 7 bases. J was trimmed by 0 bases and V by 6 bases; bases with no gene match: 4. There are 14 residues in the CDR3. Germline values: CDR1 SQVTM, CDR2 ANQGSEA. CDR3 amino acids: CSVGQRATNEKLFF. Here the CDR3 DNA reads TGCAGCGTGGGACAGAGGGCAACTAATGAAAAACTGTTTTTT.

The gene calls are TRBV2 and TRBJ2-7; no firm D call. V was clipped by 7 bases and J by 4 bases, with 17 bases between them. CDR1 is SNHLY and CDR2 is FYNNEI in the germline V gene. This CDR3 spans 14 amino acids. CDR3 DNA sequence: TGTGCCAGCACGACCTTCGGGTCGAAGTACGAGCAGTACTTC. Protein: CASTTFGSKYEQYF.

The chain couples TRBV4-2 to TRBJ1-1; maybe TRBD1 (5 bases). The CDR3 has 14 residues. V lost 0 bases and J lost 4, with 9 bases in between. Germline values: CDR1 LGHNA, CDR2 YNFKEQ. CDR3 coding DNA: TGTGCCAGCAGCCAAGAGGATGGGGGCACTGAAGCTTTCTTT. This encodes CASSQEDGGTEAFF.